The rows below give T cell receptor beta chains drawn from one sample of a study of cytomegalovirus exposure and HLA in healthy donors. Only in-frame clones appear in the TCRdb table, and some are missing; sequencing was by immunoSEQ multiplex PCR. The sample lists 50,000 to 55,000 clones; about 71% were seen once. The sequencing sample was made of PBMCs. The receptor set was obtained from a woman aged 45-65 years in good health and CMV-seropositive. Each CDR3 is given with its conserved first and last residue.

J gene,V gene,CDR3 protein
TRBJ2-5,TRBV5-1,CASSPTRGLAGTTQYF
TRBJ2-2,TRBV5-6,CASSLRDRNTGELFF
TRBJ2-3,TRBV6-4,CASSLSLSTDTQYF
TRBJ2-1,TRBV6-5,CASSSGGGWGEQFF
TRBJ2-5,TRBV30,CAWSGGVETQYF
TRBJ1-1,TRBV20-1,CSAQQGTEAFF
TRBJ1-1,TRBV7-6,CASSKGTANTEAFF
TRBJ1-5,TRBV28,CAGQGGSQPQHF
TRBJ1-6,TRBV9,CASSFGGVGSPLHF
-,TRBV5-1,CASSLYSRYEQYF
TRBJ2-3,TRBV6-5,CASRLLAVGTDTQYF
TRBJ2-7,TRBV6-6,CASSQKRGLTYEQYF
TRBJ2-7,TRBV19,CASSLTGTSSYEQYF
TRBJ2-7,TRBV9,CASSPTYRAYEQYF
TRBJ2-5,TRBV10-2,CASSDSGGPQETQYF
TRBJ2-3,TRBV7-2,CASSSLSGSMGTDTQYF
TRBJ1-2,TRBV20-1,CSASTDSLSTF
TRBJ2-3,TRBV7-2,CASSYYTDTQYF